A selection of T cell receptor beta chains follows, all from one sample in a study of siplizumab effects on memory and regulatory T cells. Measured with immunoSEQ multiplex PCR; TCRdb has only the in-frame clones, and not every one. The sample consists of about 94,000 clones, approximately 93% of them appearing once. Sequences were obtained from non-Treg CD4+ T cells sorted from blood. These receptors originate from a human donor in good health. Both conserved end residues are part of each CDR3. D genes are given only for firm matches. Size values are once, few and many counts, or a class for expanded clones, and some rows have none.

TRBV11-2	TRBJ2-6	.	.	TGTGCCAGCAGCAGCTCTTTCTCTGGGGCCAACGTCCTGACTTTC	CASSSSFSGANVLTF
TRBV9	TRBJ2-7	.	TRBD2	TGTGCCAGCAGCCCACTAGCGGGAACCTACGAGCAGTACTTC	CASSPLAGTYEQYF
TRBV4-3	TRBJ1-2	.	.	TGCGCCAGCAGCCCTACGAGGGTCGACTATGGCTACACCTTC	CASSPTRVDYGYTF
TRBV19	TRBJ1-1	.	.	TGTGCCAGTAGGCCAGACAGAACGAACACTGAAGCTTTCTTT	CASRPDRTNTEAFF
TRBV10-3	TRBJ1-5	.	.	TGTGCCGCACACAGTCCGGGCCAGCCCCAGCATTTT	CAAHSPGQPQHF
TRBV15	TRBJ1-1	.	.	TGTGCCACCAGCGCAGGTTTCACTGAAGCTTTCTTT	CATSAGFTEAFF
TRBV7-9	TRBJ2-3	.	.	TGTGCCAGCAGCTTACGACTAGAGAACACAGATACGCAGTATTTT	CASSLRLENTDTQYF
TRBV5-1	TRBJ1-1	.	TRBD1	TGCGCCAGCAGACAGGGGGCGCGGACCACTGAAGCTTTCTTT	CASRQGARTTEAFF
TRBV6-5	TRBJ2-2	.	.	TGTGCCAGCAGCCCTCTAAGGGACGGCACCGGGGAGCTGTTTTTT	CASSPLRDGTGELFF
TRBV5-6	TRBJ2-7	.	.	TGTGCCAGCAGCTTTGGGACGGGCTCCTACGAGCAGTACTTC	CASSFGTGSYEQYF
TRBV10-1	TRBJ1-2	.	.	TGCGCCAGCAGTGCCACCACTAACTATGGCTACACCTTC	CASSATTNYGYTF
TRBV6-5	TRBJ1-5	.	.	TGTGCCAGCAGCCGGGAGTTCGGGCAGCCCCAGCATTTT	CASSREFGQPQHF
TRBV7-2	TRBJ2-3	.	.	TGTGCCAGCAGCTTACTAAGTACAGATACGCAGTATTTT	CASSLLSTDTQYF
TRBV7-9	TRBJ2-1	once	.	TGTGCCAGCAGCCCGAAGGGGGGGAAGAGCTCCTACAATGAGCAGTTCTTC	CASSPKGGKSSYNEQFF
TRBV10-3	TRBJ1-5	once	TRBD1	TGTGCCATCAGCCCGACAGGGAGCCGCAATCAGCCCCAGCATTTT	CAISPTGSRNQPQHF
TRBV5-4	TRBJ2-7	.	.	TGTGCCAGCAGCTTCCGAGGCTACGAGCAGTACTTC	CASSFRGYEQYF
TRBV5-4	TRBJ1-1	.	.	TGTGCCAGCAGCGGCGGGCGTTTTCCTGAAGCTTTCTTT	CASSGGRFPEAFF
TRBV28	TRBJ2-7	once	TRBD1	TGTGCCAGCAATTCGGCAGGGGGACAGGGTCGCGAGCAGTACTTC	CASNSAGGQGREQYF
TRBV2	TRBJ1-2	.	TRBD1	TGTGCCAGCAGTGATGATCAGGGGGTCGCCTATGGCTACACCTTC	CASSDDQGVAYGYTF
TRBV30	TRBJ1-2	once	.	TGTGCCTGGAAACCAATTGGGGGGATCCATGGCTACACCTTC	CAWKPIGGIHGYTF
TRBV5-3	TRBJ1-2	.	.	TGTGCCAGAAGCTTGGGGGGTCCCGCTTATGGCTACACCTTC	CARSLGGPAYGYTF
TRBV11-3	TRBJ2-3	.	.	TGTGCCAGCAGCAGGGGCACAGATACGCAGTATTTT	CASSRGTDTQYF